Detailed here is one T cell receptor beta chain. What it recognizes is unknown. This table comes from immunoSEQ multiplex PCR, and its TCRdb copy is limited to in-frame clones, with some not included. The table lists around 30,000 clones, approximately 90% of them singletons, with around 11% in the top ten. This specimen belongs to a study of a mutant IDH1 vaccine in newly diagnosed glioma. Study background: Patients were started on vaccination 4-6 weeks after radiotherapy alone, or with temozolomide cycles. The week-35 safety follow-up was V12, and the week-47 study end was V13. Findings of the study overall: It seemed that pseudoprogression was not linked to changes in the top peripheral T cell clonotypes.

The CDR3 runs 16 residues. Germline V lookup: CDR1 SGHTA, CDR2 FQGTGA. V dropped 5 bases and J dropped 0; count of bases not matched to a gene: 5. The sample's time point: week 47, end of study. Every vaccine dose comprised 300 ug of mutant IDH1 20-mer peptide plus topical imiquimod. Astrocytomas found in donors were new, WHO grade 3 or 4, IDH1-mutant and ATRX-lost. The V gene is TRBV7-3, the J gene TRBJ2-1, with 9 bases lining up with TRBD2. This sequence originates from a woman in her 30s with glioma. The specimen was PBMCs, collected from a glioma patient whose treatment included an IDH1 peptide vaccine. The chain's CDR3 is CASSAQAGGSYNEQFF. CDR3 bases: TGTGCCAGCAGCGCCCAAGCGGGGGGCTCCTACAATGAGCAGTTCTTC.